Shown below are 25 T cell receptor beta chains from a single sample sequenced in a study of cytomegalovirus exposure and HLA in healthy donors. The PCR had 60 Vbeta and 13 Jbeta primers. Assay: immunoSEQ multiplex PCR; the TCRdb copy retains only in-frame clones and omits some. The sample carries 150,000 to 200,000 clones, roughly 80% recorded once. Specimen: PBMCs. The source of these receptors is a woman aged 18-30 years in good health and CMV-seronegative.

This clone occurred once. The chain combines TRBV19 with TRBJ2-6, with a weak D call TRBD1 (6 bases). There are 15 residues in the CDR3. The V end lost 4 bases, the J end lost 2 bases, and 9 bases lay between the germline ends. Germline V gene sequence: CDR1 LNHDA, CDR2 SQIVND (reference sequence). For the CDR3, the DNA is TGTGCCAGTAGTAAACAGGGTGCTGGGGCCAACGTCCTGACTTTC. Its translation is CASSKQGAGANVLTF.

V is TRBV7-9 and J is TRBJ2-1; 10 nucleotides line up with TRBD2. This CDR3 contains 16 residues. V gave up 3 bases and J gave up 5 bases; unmatched junction bases: 7. Germline-derived CDR1 and CDR2 are SEHNR and FQNEAQ (reference sequence). CDR3 amino acids: CASSFPGLAKHNEQFF. CDR3 nucleotide sequence: TGTGCCAGCAGCTTTCCGGGACTAGCGAAACACAATGAGCAGTTCTTC.

This rearrangement joins TRBV7-8 to TRBJ2-4; D is undetermined. The CDR3 is made up of 16 amino acids. Germline assignment: CDR1 SGHVS and CDR2 FQNEAQ. The ends were cut back, 5 bases at V and 1 base at J, with 15 bases in the middle. For the CDR3, the DNA is TGTGCCAGCAGCCTCGAGACCTACGGGGCCAAAAACATTCAGTACTTC. Protein: CASSLETYGAKNIQYF.

This sequence joins TRBV7-9 and TRBJ2-3; D unclear. CDR1 is SEHNR and CDR2 is FQNEAQ in the germline V gene (reference sequence). V lost 7 bases and J 6 bases, leaving 20 bases between the germline ends. The CDR3 sequence is 15 residues long. CDR3 sequence: CASTESQVSPDTQYF. The CDR3 coding sequence is TGTGCCAGCACCGAAAGCCAGGTCTCCCCTGATACGCAGTATTTT.

As DNA, the CDR3 is TGCGCCAGCAGCCAAAGAGGGACTGGGGCCAACGTCCTGACTTTC. Translation gives CASSQRGTGANVLTF. The chain recombines TRBV4-3 with TRBJ2-6; the D gene is possibly TRBD2 (5 bases). The V end was cut by 2 bases, the J end by 2 bases, with 7 bases between. CDR3 length: 15 amino acids. Germline values: CDR1 LGHNA, CDR2 YSLEER.

The J gene is TRBJ2-5, the V gene TRBV18; tentatively, D is TRBD2 (6 bases). This CDR3 is built from 15 residues. CDR1 is KGHSH, CDR2 LQKENI, per germline. The V gene lost 2 bases and the J gene lost 3 bases, with 13 bases spanning the gap. CDR3 nucleotide sequence: TGTGCCAGCTCACCAGGTATGGGAGGAAAAGAGACCCAGTACTTC. Amino acids: CASSPGMGGKETQYF.

This clone appeared a single time. The same CDR3 arises from other DNA sequences in this sample as well. The V call is TRBV9, the J call TRBJ2-6, with D unresolved. Between the trimmed V and J ends, which lost 4 bases and 0 bases, there was a span of 5 bases. The CDR3 has 14 residues. The germline gives CDR1 SGDLS, CDR2 YYNGEE. The CDR3 DNA is TGTGCCAGCAGCCCCAGCTCTGGGGCCAACGTCCTGACTTTC. Translation: CASSPSSGANVLTF. The variable domain in full, with the rest retrieved from reference TRBV9 and TRBJ2-6, is DSGVTQTPKHLITATGQRVTLRCSPRSGDLSVYWYQQSLDQGLQFLIQYYNGEERAKGNILERFSAQQFPDLHSELNLSSLELGDSALYFCASSPSSGANVLTFGAGSRLTVL.

The genes are TRBV5-1 and TRBJ2-7, with D possibly TRBD1 on 6 matching bases. Germline loops: CDR1 SGHRS, CDR2 YFSETQ. Trimming removed 2 bases at V and 0 bases at J, with 15 bases between. The CDR3 is made up of 16 amino acids. The CDR3 region has the DNA TGCGCCAGCAGCTTCCCCCGGGACACGGTCTCCTACGAGCAGTACTTC. As protein: CASSFPRDTVSYEQYF.

This clone occurred a few times. The chain links TRBV6-9 to TRBJ1-1; D gene uncertain. The CDR3 contains 15 residues. Trimming removed 2 bases at V and 6 bases at J, with 16 bases between. Germline V gives CDR1 MNHGY, CDR2 SVAAGI. CDR3 sequence (DNA): TGTGCCAGCAGTTATCATCTCGGAGAAGACGCTGAAGCTTTCTTT. This encodes CASSYHLGEDAEAFF.

This clone was found a few times. The chain links TRBV5-6 to TRBJ1-1; D gene unclear. Trimming took off 0 bases at V and 5 bases at J, with 11 bases between the two ends. CDR3 length equals 14 residues. Germline values: CDR1 SGHDT, CDR2 YYEEEE. The DNA of the CDR3 is TGTGCCAGCAGCTTGGCGGGGATTGAGACTGAAGCTTTCTTT. Amino acids: CASSLAGIETEAFF.

The chain uses TRBV7-2 and TRBJ2-7, with 9 bases fitting TRBD2. J gave up 3 bases and V 5 bases, and 5 bases lay outside the gene matches. This CDR3 spans 14 amino acids. The V gene's germline CDR1 is SGHTA and CDR2 FQGNSA. DNA for the CDR3: TGTGCCAGCAGCCTCGGGACTAGCTACTACGAGCAGTACTTC. Translating it yields CASSLGTSYYEQYF.

V is TRBV28 and J is TRBJ2-3; 9 bases match TRBD2. CDR1 is MDHEN and CDR2 is SYDVKM in the germline V gene. Losses at the gene ends were 8 bases for V and 14 bases for J; bases not matched to a gene: 20. The CDR3 length is 15 residues. CDR3 loop: CASASGGGGDYGTYF. As DNA, the CDR3 is TGTGCCAGCGCTTCGGGCGGCGGGGGGGATTACGGCACGTATTTT.

CDR3 in amino acids: CATTSGYNEQFF. The CDR3 DNA sequence: TGCGCCACCACTAGCGGATACAATGAGCAGTTCTTC. The chain uses TRBV10-2 and TRBJ2-1; 8 bases match TRBD2. The length of the CDR3 is 12 residues. Germline loops: CDR1 WSHSY, CDR2 SAAADI. V lost 10 bases and J lost 4; bases outside the gene matches: 3.

The chain recombines TRBV10-2 with TRBJ1-4; possible D gene TRBD1, 5 bases. The V and J ends lost 2 bases and 6 bases respectively, with 13 bases between them. CDR1 is WSHSY and CDR2 is SAAADI in the germline V gene. The CDR3 contains 15 residues. The CDR3 nucleotides read TGCGCCAGCAGTGAGCCGACAGAGTATGATGAAAAACTGTTTTTT. This translates into CASSEPTEYDEKLFF.

The chain combines TRBV30 with TRBJ2-5; D is ambiguous. The CDR3 has 12 residues. Germline V CDR1 and CDR2: GTSNPN, SVGIG (reference sequence). Deletions cut 3 bases from V and 5 bases from J, with 10 bases between. The CDR3: CAWSFGQETQYF. The CDR3 nucleotides are TGTGCCTGGAGCTTTGGTCAGGAGACCCAGTACTTC.

The V call is TRBV27, the J call TRBJ2-7; perhaps TRBD1 as D (6 bases). The CDR3 loop spans 15 amino acids. Germline V gives CDR1 MNHEY, CDR2 SMNVEV (reference sequence). V was cut by 1 base and J by 1 base, with 11 bases left in between. In DNA form, the CDR3 reads TGTGCCAGCAGTTTATTGTCTAGGGGGTCCTACGAGCAGTACTTC. Translation gives CASSLLSRGSYEQYF.

V and J are TRBV7-2 and TRBJ2-7; 7 nucleotides agree with TRBD2. Trimming at V came to 5 bases and at J to 2 bases, leaving 15 bases not matched to a gene. This CDR3 contains 17 residues. Germline CDR1 reads SGHTA; CDR2 reads FQGNSA. The CDR3, as DNA: TGTGCCAGCAGCCCAACTGTTGGGAGGGAGGGTACCTACGAGCAGTACTTC. Translating it yields CASSPTVGREGTYEQYF.

The chain employs TRBV29-1 and TRBJ2-2, with 11 bases identical to TRBD1. The CDR3 is 16 residues long. Germline values: CDR1 SQVTM, CDR2 ANQGSEA. Unmatched junction bases numbered 10, after V lost 7 bases and J lost 3 bases. The CDR3 DNA follows: TGCAGCGGAGGACAGGGGGCGGGAGGGGACACCGGGGAGCTGTTTTTT. It codes for CSGGQGAGGDTGELFF.

J is TRBJ2-4 and V is TRBV6-7; possibly TRBD2 for D (5 bases). TRBV6-7 is known as an ORF, though its function is uncertain. There are 12 residues in the CDR3. Between the trimmed V and J ends, which lost 11 bases and 8 bases, there was a span of 16 bases. CDR3 in DNA: TGTGCCTGTTCGAATCGGGGTGACATTCAGTACTTC. Translating gives CACSNRGDIQYF.

The V call is TRBV7-9, the J call TRBJ1-2; 8 bases fit TRBD1. The germline V gene has CDR1 SEHNR and CDR2 FQNEAQ (reference sequence). V lost 11 bases, J lost 8 bases, and 16 bases stayed unmatched. The CDR3 spans 14 residues. The CDR3 DNA sequence: TGTGCCTGGGGACAGGTTAATATTAGGAACGGCTACACCTTC. Amino acid sequence: CAWGQVNIRNGYTF.

The genes are TRBV5-4 and TRBJ1-2; possible D gene TRBD1, 5 bases. CDR1 and CDR2 from the germline V gene are SGHNT and YYREEE (reference sequence). The V end was cut by 4 bases, the J end by 8 bases, with 27 bases between. This CDR3 is 17 amino acids long. CDR3 protein: CASSRLGLGDFAEGYTF. Written as DNA, the CDR3 is TGTGCCAGCAGCCGCTTGGGCCTCGGGGACTTCGCCGAAGGCTACACCTTC.

The rearrangement uses TRBV5-4 and TRBJ1-1; 8 nucleotides line up with TRBD1. The germline CDR1 and CDR2 sequences are SGHNT and YYREEE (reference sequence). Unmatched junction bases numbered 3, after V lost 3 bases and J lost 2 bases. The CDR3 has 14 residues. The CDR3 here is CASSWTGTNTEAFF. CDR3 in DNA: TGTGCCAGCAGCTGGACAGGGACAAACACTGAAGCTTTCTTT.

This chain connects TRBV18 to TRBJ1-1; TRBD1 matches 11 bases. Germline CDR1 and CDR2: KGHSH and LQKENI. The junction had 6 bases not matched to a gene; V was cut back by 1 base and J by 5 bases. The CDR3 contains 16 residues. In DNA form, the CDR3 reads TGTGCCAGCTCACCACGGACAGGGGGCAAGGGGACTGAAGCTTTCTTT. Its protein product is CASSPRTGGKGTEAFF.

J is TRBJ1-1 and V is TRBV19, with 12 positions matching TRBD1. CDR3 length: 15 amino acids. From germline, CDR1 is LNHDA and CDR2 SQIVND (reference sequence). V lost 3 bases to trimming and J lost 6 bases; unmatched junction nucleotides: 5. CDR3 DNA: TGTGCCAGTAGTATGATGGGACAGGGGGCGTCTGAAGCTTTCTTT. Translating gives CASSMMGQGASEAFF.

The chain joins TRBV19 to TRBJ2-7; TRBD2 matches 7 bases. Germline V gene lookup returns CDR1 LNHDA and CDR2 SQIVND (reference sequence). Trimming cost V 6 bases and J 1 base; bases outside gene matches: 6. The CDR3 loop spans 14 amino acids. The CDR3 region is CASSPRGESYEQYF. CDR3 DNA sequence: TGTGCCAGTAGCCCCCGGGGGGAATCCTACGAGCAGTACTTC.